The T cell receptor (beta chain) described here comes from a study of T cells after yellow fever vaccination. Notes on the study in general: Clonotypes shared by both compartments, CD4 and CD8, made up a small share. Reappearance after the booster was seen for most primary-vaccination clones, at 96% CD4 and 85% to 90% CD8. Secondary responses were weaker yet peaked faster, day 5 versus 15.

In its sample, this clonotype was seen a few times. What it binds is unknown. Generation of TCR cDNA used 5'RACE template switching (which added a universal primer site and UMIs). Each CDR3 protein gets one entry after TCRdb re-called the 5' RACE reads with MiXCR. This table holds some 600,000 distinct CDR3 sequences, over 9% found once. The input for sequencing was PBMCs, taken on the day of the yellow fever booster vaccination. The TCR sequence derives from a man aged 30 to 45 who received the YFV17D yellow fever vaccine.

The CDR3 loop is CASSDRIQAYEQYF. CDR3 DNA: TGTGCCAGCAGCGACCGTATACAGGCCTACGAGCAGTACTTC. The J gene is TRBJ2-7, the V gene TRBV5-5; D may be TRBD1 (5 bases). Trimming took off 4 bases at V and 2 bases at J, with 13 bases between the two ends. The germline V gene has CDR1 SGHKS and CDR2 YYEKEE (reference sequence). The CDR3 sequence is 14 residues long.